Each of the 15 T cell receptor beta chains below was sequenced from the same sample in a study of blood T cells in healthy people across ages. With a J-beta primer mix and a sample-barcoded 5' primer, a second PCR ran about 7 to 11 cycles. One entry per CDR3 protein results from TCRdb running MiXCR on the 5' RACE reads. The sample lists 700,000 or so distinct CDR3 sequences, roughly 20% occurring once. Material for sequencing was blood. These receptors all stem from a man aged 70-80 years in good health.

This clonotype was counted at least ten times. The J gene is TRBJ1-5, the V gene TRBV6-1; D call uncertain. The CDR3 runs to 15 residues. CDR1 and CDR2 (germline): MNHNS, SASEGT. The V and J ends lost 1 base and 1 base respectively, with 8 bases between them. CDR3 DNA sequence: TGTGCCAGCAGTGAAGAAGGGTTAAGCAATCAGCCCCAGCATTTT. As protein: CASSEEGLSNQPQHF.

The chain uses TRBV7-9 and TRBJ1-5; D ambiguous. CDR1 and CDR2 from the germline V gene are SEHNR and FQNEAQ (reference sequence). The CDR3 consists of 14 residues. Trimming pared 1 base from V and 2 bases from J, leaving 6 bases between. In DNA, the CDR3 is TGTGCCAGCAGCTTAGAAGCGGGCAATCAGCCCCAGCATTTT. Its translation is CASSLEAGNQPQHF. The variable domain in full, completed from reference TRBV7-9 and TRBJ1-5, reads DTGVSQNPRHKITKRGQNVTFRCDPISEHNRLYWYRQTLGQGPEFLTYFQNEAQLEKSRLLSDRFSAERPKGSFSTLEIQRTEQGDSAMYLCASSLEAGNQPQHFGDGTRLSIL.

This clonotype was detected a few times. This chain links TRBV6-6 with TRBJ2-3, with D unresolved. V lost 6 bases to trimming and J lost 1 base, with 5 bases between them. This CDR3 comprises 12 residues. CDR1 is MNHNY and CDR2 is SVGAGI in the germline V gene (reference sequence). CDR3 loop: CASRPGTDTQYF. The DNA of the CDR3 is TGTGCCAGCAGGCCGGGCACAGATACGCAGTATTTT.

This clonotype showed up just a few times. The chain's CDR3 is CASSGSTGDTEAFF. The CDR3 nucleotides are TGCGCCAGCAGCGGTAGCACAGGGGACACTGAAGCTTTCTTT. This chain links TRBV5-1 with TRBJ1-1; TRBD1 agrees at 7 bases. J was trimmed by 3 bases and V by 4 bases; bases with no gene match: 6. Germline CDR1 and CDR2: SGHRS and YFSETQ. The CDR3 is 14 residues long.

The table lists this clonotype with a few counts. The chain employs TRBV3-1 and TRBJ2-3; perhaps TRBD2 as D (6 bases). V lost 4 bases and J lost 0, with 11 bases in between. This CDR3 has 15 amino acids. Germline assignment: CDR1 LGHDT and CDR2 YNNKEL (reference sequence). This chain's CDR3 is CASSPGLPSTDTQYF. In DNA form, the CDR3 reads TGTGCCAGCAGCCCGGGACTCCCGAGCACAGATACGCAGTATTTT.

The CDR3 region has the DNA TGTGCCAGTAGTATAGGGCTAGCGGGAGAGGATACGCAGTATTTT. This codes for CASSIGLAGEDTQYF. The gene calls are TRBV19 and TRBJ2-3; 10 nucleotides line up with TRBD2. The CDR3 totals 15 residues. With 1 base clipped from V and 6 bases from J, the junction kept 4 bases outside the gene matches. CDR1 and CDR2 from the germline V gene are LNHDA and SQIVND (reference sequence).

There are a few counts of this clonotype. V gene TRBV29-1 combines with J gene TRBJ2-2, with D maybe TRBD1 (7 bases). Germline V gene sequence: CDR1 SQVTM, CDR2 ANQGSEA. The CDR3 runs to 13 residues. V was trimmed by 6 bases and J by 3 bases, leaving 11 bases between them. CDR3 in DNA: TGCAGCGTGGCGGGACAGTACACCGGGGAGCTGTTTTTT. Its translation: CSVAGQYTGELFF.

The chain carries TRBV20-1 and TRBJ2-1; D gene uncertain. Germline-derived CDR1 and CDR2 are DFQATT and SNEGSKA (reference sequence). This CDR3 comprises 14 residues. The ends were cut back, 0 bases at V and 6 bases at J, with 12 bases in the middle. CDR3: CSARDLTRANEQFF. CDR3 nucleotide sequence: TGCAGTGCTAGAGATCTGACCCGGGCCAATGAGCAGTTCTTC.

This clonotype has just a few counts. The V call is TRBV5-5, the J call TRBJ2-5; D not resolved. V gave up 0 bases and J gave up 4 bases, with 7 bases separating them. The CDR3 spans 13 residues. The germline V gene encodes CDR1 SGHKS and CDR2 YYEKEE (reference sequence). Here the CDR3 DNA reads TGTGCCAGCAGCTTGGATGACGCAGAGACCCAGTACTTC. It specifies CASSLDDAETQYF.

This clonotype was counted only a few times. A read error may explain this, as a much larger clone is one base away. The rearrangement joins TRBV5-6 to TRBJ2-7; no clear D gene. The V gene's germline CDR1 is SGHDT and CDR2 YYEEEE. Trimming pared 0 bases from V and 6 bases from J, leaving 4 bases between. The CDR3 contains 11 residues. The CDR3 nucleotides are TGTGCCAGCAGCTTGGAGCGCGAGCAGTACTTC. The encoded protein is CASSLEREQYF.

The J gene is TRBJ1-6, the V gene TRBV7-9; no reliable D call. The CDR3 has 15 residues. Between the trimmed V and J ends, which lost 5 bases and 14 bases, there was a span of 22 bases. Germline CDR1 is SEHNR and CDR2 is FQNEAQ (reference sequence). CDR3 sequence reads: CASSAQKGYHQTLHF. The CDR3 DNA is TGTGCCAGCAGCGCCCAGAAGGGCTACCACCAAACCCTCCACTTT. The full variable domain, completed using reference TRBV7-9 and TRBJ1-6, is DTGVSQNPRHKITKRGQNVTFRCDPISEHNRLYWYRQTLGQGPEFLTYFQNEAQLEKSRLLSDRFSAERPKGSFSTLEIQRTEQGDSAMYLCASSAQKGYHQTLHFGNGTRLTVT.

The CDR3 loop is CSARGGEGGIYNEQFF. Written as DNA, the CDR3 is TGCAGTGCTAGAGGAGGTGAGGGAGGAATCTACAATGAGCAGTTCTTC. This chain joins TRBV20-1 and TRBJ2-1; D perhaps matches TRBD2 (6 bases). V lost 1 base and J lost 3, with 16 bases in between. The germline V gene has CDR1 DFQATT and CDR2 SNEGSKA (reference sequence). The CDR3 totals 16 residues.

In its sample, this clonotype was seen a few times. A much more abundant neighbour one base away suggests this may be a read error. The V call is TRBV18, the J call TRBJ2-7, with 7 bases lining up with TRBD1. This CDR3 is 14 amino acids long. CDR1 and CDR2 from the germline V gene are KGHSH and LQKENI. Unmatched junction bases numbered 15, after V lost 4 bases and J lost 12 bases. CDR3 in DNA: TGTGCCAGCTCACTTCAACAGGGGAAAGAGACCCGGTACTTC. Translating gives CASSLQQGKETRYF.

The rearrangement uses TRBV19 and TRBJ2-5; TRBD1 or TRBD2 may be the D gene (5 bases each). This CDR3 is built from 15 residues. The germline CDR1 and CDR2 sequences are LNHDA and SQIVND (reference sequence). V gave up 3 bases and J gave up 2 bases, with 13 bases separating them. The CDR3 region has the DNA TGTGCCAGTAGTATCCAGCGAGGGGCACAAGAGACCCAGTACTTC. Its translation is CASSIQRGAQETQYF.

A few counts support this clonotype. The genes are TRBV5-1 and TRBJ1-1, with 8 bases matching TRBD1. The CDR3 runs 15 residues. V lost 1 base, J lost 1 base, and 3 bases stayed unmatched. Germline V gene data show CDR1 as SGHRS and CDR2 as YFSETQ. The CDR3 bases are TGCGCCAGCAGCTTGCAGGGGGCGCGGAACACTGAAGCTTTCTTT. Its protein product is CASSLQGARNTEAFF.